The 11 T cell receptor beta chains given below trace back to one sample, sequenced in a study of cytomegalovirus exposure and HLA in healthy donors. The PCR contained 60 Vbeta and 13 Jbeta primers. Some clones are missing from TCRdb's copy, which holds only in-frame ones; the method was immunoSEQ multiplex PCR. This sample has approximately 150,000 clones, with around 80% found just once. Sequencing was done on a sample of PBMCs. The receptors were sampled from a man between 18 and 35 years old in good health and CMV-seronegative.

The chain recombines TRBV4-3 with TRBJ2-3; D is possibly TRBD1 (6 bases). Trimming took off 3 bases at V and 13 bases at J, with 17 bases between the two ends. This CDR3 has 13 residues. Germline V gives CDR1 LGHNA, CDR2 YSLEER. For the CDR3, the DNA is TGCGCCAGCAGCCAGGCCACGGGACAACAGGAGTATTTT. It specifies CASSQATGQQEYF.

This clone was detected a few times. The chain employs TRBV19 and TRBJ1-1; D is perhaps TRBD1 (6 bases). Germline V gene sequence: CDR1 LNHDA, CDR2 SQIVND (reference sequence). The CDR3 sequence is 12 residues long. V shed 9 bases and J shed 6 bases, with 14 bases lying between them. CDR3 DNA sequence: TGTGCCAGCCGGGACAAAGGCGCTGAAGCTTTCTTT. It translates to CASRDKGAEAFF.

This CDR3 reads CASSVDPGGPEAFF. The DNA for the CDR3 is TGTGCCAGCAGCGTAGATCCGGGGGGCCCTGAAGCTTTCTTT. The chain joins TRBV9 to TRBJ1-1; D is possibly TRBD1 (6 bases). CDR3 length equals 14 residues. Germline CDR1 reads SGDLS; CDR2 reads YYNGEE. V was pared by 0 bases and J by 6 bases, with 12 bases between. Supplemented by reference TRBV9 and TRBJ1-1, the full variable domain reads DSGVTQTPKHLITATGQRVTLRCSPRSGDLSVYWYQQSLDQGLQFLIQYYNGEERAKGNILERFSAQQFPDLHSELNLSSLELGDSALYFCASSVDPGGPEAFFGQGTRLTVV.

The V and J genes are TRBV19 and TRBJ2-7, with 9 positions matching TRBD1. The CDR3 is 16 amino acids. Germline CDR1 LNHDA, CDR2 SQIVND (reference sequence). Losses at the gene ends were 5 bases for V and 4 bases for J; bases not matched to a gene: 12. The CDR3 DNA is TGTGCCAGTAGTCTCAGCTCCGGGACAGGGACTTACGAGCAGTACTTC. Translation gives CASSLSSGTGTYEQYF.

For this clone: One end of the junction varies from germline; a read error may be responsible. V is TRBV5-1 and J is TRBJ2-7, with TRBD1 matching 8 bases. This CDR3 region has 12 residues. Germline values: CDR1 SGHRS, CDR2 YFSETQ. The DNA of the CDR3 is TGCGCCAGCAGCTTGGGACCCAGGGGGCGAAACTTC. Translation: CASSLGPRGRNF.

V is TRBV4-2 and J is TRBJ2-1; 8 bases match TRBD2. With 5 bases clipped from V and 3 bases from J, the junction kept 12 bases outside the gene matches. The CDR3 is made up of 17 amino acids. Germline-derived CDR1 and CDR2 are LGHNA and YNFKEQ. CDR3 DNA sequence: TGTGCCAGCAGCGGTAGCGGGACCTCGCGGGTCTACAATGAGCAGTTCTTC. This encodes CASSGSGTSRVYNEQFF.

V usage is TRBV28 and J usage is TRBJ1-2; 8 positions agree with TRBD1. Germline assignment: CDR1 MDHEN and CDR2 SYDVKM. The trim removed 6 bases at V and 2 bases at J, leaving 2 bases unmatched. The length of the CDR3 is 13 residues. CDR3 nucleotide sequence: TGTGCCAGCAGCCACAGGGGGAACTATGGCTACACCTTC. Residues: CASSHRGNYGYTF.

As for this clone: One junction end disagrees with the germline gene, perhaps due to a read error. The chain recombines TRBV7-9 with TRBJ2-7, with D unclear. The germline V gene has CDR1 SEHNR and CDR2 FQNEAQ (reference sequence). This CDR3 is built from 12 residues. For the CDR3, the DNA is TGTTCCAGCAGCTTTCTAGGTTCCGAGCAGTACTTC. Translated, it gives CSSSFLGSEQYF.

The chain has TRBV7-9 and TRBJ1-4; possible D gene TRBD1, 5 bases. The CDR3 is 13 residues long. V dropped 5 bases and J dropped 8 bases, with 12 bases sitting between them. CDR1 is SEHNR, CDR2 FQNEAQ, per germline (reference sequence). CDR3 sequence reads: CASSPPGGEKLFF. CDR3 nucleotide sequence: TGTGCCAGCAGCCCCCCCGGGGGGGAAAAACTGTTTTTT.

The chain combines TRBV4-1 with TRBJ2-3; 7 bases match TRBD2. Germline V gene lookup returns CDR1 MGHRA and CDR2 YSYEKL. V dropped 5 bases and J dropped 2; count of bases not matched to a gene: 13. CDR3 length: 17 residues. In nucleotides, the CDR3 is TGCGCCAGCAGCTTCGGACTAGACGGGTGGGACACAGATACGCAGTATTTT. It is translated as CASSFGLDGWDTDTQYF.

This chain joins TRBV19 and TRBJ2-7, with 9 positions matching TRBD2. CDR3 length equals 15 residues. Germline-derived CDR1 and CDR2 are LNHDA and SQIVND (reference sequence). Trimming took 2 bases from V and 0 from J; bases not matched to a gene: 2. CDR3 sequence: CASSILAGSSYEQYF. CDR3 in DNA: TGTGCCAGTAGTATACTAGCGGGAAGCTCCTACGAGCAGTACTTC.